These 32 T cell receptor beta chains came from one sample sequenced in a study of shared clonotypes between healthy human individuals. Generated by immunoSEQ multiplex PCR, the TCRdb table keeps only in-frame clones and is missing some. The sample holds about 190,000 clones; approximately 62% are singletons and the top ten take less than 11%. The material sequenced was memory CD4+ T cells sorted from blood. Sample subset: CD45RA-negative fraction. These TCRs come from a man aged 30-40 years in good health.

The genes are TRBV20-1 and TRBJ1-1, with D unresolved. The V gene's germline CDR1 is DFQATT and CDR2 SNEGSKA (reference sequence). The CDR3 consists of 11 residues. V was shortened by 7 bases and J by 4 bases, with 10 bases between the two germline ends. This CDR3 reads CSVSARTEAFF. The CDR3 DNA reads TGCAGTGTCTCAGCTCGCACTGAAGCTTTCTTT.

This clone has more than one count but fewer than ten. The chain combines TRBV27 with TRBJ1-1, with D maybe TRBD1 (5 bases). The CDR3 extends over 15 amino acids. Trimming cost V 2 bases and J 1 base, with 11 bases left between them. Germline V lookup: CDR1 MNHEY, CDR2 SMNVEV (reference sequence). CDR3 loop: CASSLVQAPNTEAFF. The CDR3 region has the DNA TGTGCCAGCAGTTTAGTACAGGCCCCGAACACTGAAGCTTTCTTT.

This chain links TRBV18 with TRBJ2-5; D call uncertain. In germline, CDR1 is KGHSH, CDR2 LQKENI. CDR3 length equals 13 residues. Trimming removed 10 bases at V and 4 bases at J, with 16 bases between. The CDR3 sequence: CATTGPASETQYF. The CDR3 DNA follows: TGTGCCACCACCGGTCCAGCATCAGAGACCCAGTACTTC.

In its sample, this clone was seen many times. The chain employs TRBV30 and TRBJ2-3, with D uncertain. Germline CDR1 and CDR2: GTSNPN and SVGIG (reference sequence). Trimming stripped 2 bases from V and 2 bases from J, with 8 bases between. CDR3 size: 13 residues. CDR3 protein: CAWSLQNTDTQYF. The CDR3 DNA reads TGTGCCTGGAGTTTACAAAACACAGATACGCAGTATTTT. The full variable domain, rest sourced from reference TRBV30 and TRBJ2-3, is SQTIHQWPATLVQPVGSPLSLECTVEGTSNPNLYWYRQAAGRGLQLLFYSVGIGQISSEVPQNLSASRPQDRQFILSSKKLLLSDSGFYLCAWSLQNTDTQYFGPGTRLTVL.

This clone was seen ten or more times. The rearrangement links TRBV7-2 to TRBJ2-3, with D possibly matching TRBD1 (5 bases). The CDR3 contains 13 residues. Trimming stripped 2 bases from V and 4 bases from J, with 7 bases between. The germline gives CDR1 SGHTA, CDR2 FQGNSA. The CDR3 DNA reads as TGTGCCAGCAGCTTACAGGGATCAGATACGCAGTATTTT. This codes for CASSLQGSDTQYF.

The V call is TRBV11-3, the J call TRBJ2-1, with 8 bases that match TRBD1. V lost 1 base to trimming and J lost 7 bases; unmatched junction nucleotides: 3. The CDR3 has 14 residues. From germline, CDR1 is SGHNT and CDR2 YENEEA. This CDR3 is CASSLADRANEQFF. CDR3 bases: TGTGCCAGCAGCTTAGCGGACAGGGCGAATGAGCAGTTCTTC.

This clone came up once. The sample contains more than one DNA sequence encoding this CDR3. The CDR3 DNA reads as TGTGCCAGCAGTGAAAGAGGCTATGGCTACACCTTC. This codes for CASSERGYGYTF. This chain links TRBV6-1 with TRBJ1-2; no clear D gene. The CDR3 is made up of 12 amino acids. Trimming shortened V by 2 bases and J by 4 bases, and 5 bases separated the two germline ends. Germline CDR1 and CDR2: MNHNS and SASEGT.

The chain is built from TRBV11-3 and TRBJ2-3; D might be TRBD1 (6 bases). The CDR3 consists of 14 residues. V lost 3 bases and J 1 base, leaving 8 bases between the germline ends. Per germline, CDR1 SGHNT and CDR2 YENEEA. CDR3 protein: CASSFRQGTDTQYF. The CDR3 nucleotides read TGTGCCAGCAGCTTCAGACAGGGCACAGATACGCAGTATTTT.

The rearrangement links TRBV19 to TRBJ2-3, with D perhaps matching TRBD2 (6 bases). V lost 5 bases and J lost 2, with 11 bases in between. The germline gives CDR1 LNHDA, CDR2 SQIVND (reference sequence). The CDR3 is 14 amino acids. This CDR3 reads CASSAPDYTDTQYF. As DNA, the CDR3 is TGTGCCAGTAGTGCACCGGACTACACAGATACGCAGTATTTT. The full variable domain, with the rest looked up from reference TRBV19 and TRBJ2-3, is DGGITQSPKYLFRKEGQNVTLSCEQNLNHDAMYWYRQDPGQGLRLIYYSQIVNDFQKGDIAEGYSVSREKKESFPLTVTSAQKNPTAFYLCASSAPDYTDTQYFGPGTRLTVL.

The gene calls are TRBV6-5 and TRBJ2-7, with D unresolved. The V end lost 2 bases, the J end lost 7 bases, and 9 bases lay between the germline ends. Germline CDR1 and CDR2: MNHEY and SVGAGI. The CDR3 loop spans 12 amino acids. In nucleotides, the CDR3 is TGTGCCAGCAGTTACGGGCTGGGTGAGCAGTACTTC. Its protein is CASSYGLGEQYF.

This chain joins TRBV27 and TRBJ2-5, with 12 bases lining up with TRBD2. The junction had 9 bases not matched to a gene; V was cut back by 5 bases and J by 5 bases. Per germline, CDR1 MNHEY and CDR2 SMNVEV (reference sequence). This CDR3 contains 16 residues. CDR3 region: CASSPRTSGAGETQYF. As DNA, the CDR3 is TGTGCCAGCAGTCCGCGGACTAGCGGGGCTGGGGAGACCCAGTACTTC.

The chain couples TRBV5-4 to TRBJ2-1; 12 nucleotides agree with TRBD2. The CDR3 is 16 residues long. Germline V lookup: CDR1 SGHNT, CDR2 YYREEE (reference sequence). The J segment lost 6 bases and the V segment lost 0 bases, leaving 4 bases of the junction unmatched. The CDR3 region has the DNA TGTGCCAGCAGCTTGGCCCTAGCGGGAGGGCGCAATGAGCAGTTCTTC. Its translation: CASSLALAGGRNEQFF.

This clone was seen a handful of times. This chain links TRBV18 with TRBJ1-2, with D possibly being TRBD1 (6 bases). Deletions cut 3 bases from V and 6 bases from J, with 11 bases between. The CDR3 covers 13 residues. CDR1 is KGHSH and CDR2 is LQKENI in the germline V gene. In nucleotides, the CDR3 is TGTGCCAGCTCACCGGCCAGGGGAGATGGCTACACCTTC. Its protein product is CASSPARGDGYTF. The variable domain in full, completed from reference TRBV18 and TRBJ1-2, reads NAGVMQNPRHLVRRRGQEARLRCSPMKGHSHVYWYRQLPEEGLKFMVYLQKENIIDESGMPKERFSAEFPKEGPSILRIQQVVRGDSAAYFCASSPARGDGYTFGSGTRLTVV.

The rearrangement uses TRBV4-1 and TRBJ1-4, with a possible D match to TRBD1 (5 bases). The CDR3 is made up of 14 amino acids. The V gene's germline CDR1 is MGHRA and CDR2 YSYEKL. Trimming took 4 bases from V and 11 from J, leaving 17 bases between them. CDR3 in DNA: TGCGCCAGCAGCCGTAATAGGCCGGGGGACAAACTGTTTTTT. This gives the protein CASSRNRPGDKLFF.

The gene calls are TRBV5-1 and TRBJ1-1, with 7 bases identical to TRBD1. The CDR3 contains 15 residues. From germline, CDR1 is SGHRS and CDR2 YFSETQ. V shed 4 bases and J 4 bases; nucleotides not matched to a gene: 10. The CDR3 DNA follows: TGCGCCAGCAGCCTCCAGGGGGACTCGATCACTGAAGCTTTCTTT. Protein sequence: CASSLQGDSITEAFF.

The V and J genes are TRBV28 and TRBJ2-1; TRBD2 matches 9 bases. V gave up 6 bases and J gave up 0 bases; unmatched junction bases: 3. This CDR3 region has 15 residues. CDR1 and CDR2 (germline): MDHEN, SYDVKM. The CDR3: CASRLAGNSYNEQFF. The CDR3 nucleotides read TGTGCCAGCAGGCTAGCGGGGAACTCCTACAATGAGCAGTTCTTC.

This sequence joins TRBV5-6 and TRBJ2-5; TRBD1 matches at 10 bases. Germline V lookup: CDR1 SGHDT, CDR2 YYEEEE. This CDR3 spans 15 amino acids. V was pared by 4 bases and J by 4 bases, with 7 bases of the junction left unmatched. The CDR3 nucleotides read TGTGCCAGCAGCCAAGGGACAGGGGTTGGAGAGACCCAGTACTTC. Amino acids: CASSQGTGVGETQYF.

This clone was counted only a few times. The gene calls are TRBV18 and TRBJ1-3, with D tentatively TRBD1 (6 bases). Per the germline V gene, CDR1 is KGHSH and CDR2 is LQKENI. Trimming stripped 6 bases from V and 2 bases from J, with 20 bases between. There are 17 residues in the CDR3. CDR3 bases: TGTGCCAGCTCGCCTACGCCCTCTCAGGGGACTGGAAACACCATATATTTT. Its translation: CASSPTPSQGTGNTIYF. Complete variable domain (other parts from reference TRBV18 and TRBJ1-3): NAGVMQNPRHLVRRRGQEARLRCSPMKGHSHVYWYRQLPEEGLKFMVYLQKENIIDESGMPKERFSAEFPKEGPSILRIQQVVRGDSAAYFCASSPTPSQGTGNTIYFGEGSWLTVV.

J is TRBJ2-7 and V is TRBV6-6; maybe TRBD1 (5 bases). Trimming shortened V by 1 base and J by 2 bases, and 9 bases separated the two germline ends. Germline lookup yields CDR1 MNHNY and CDR2 SVGAGI (reference sequence). This CDR3 spans 14 amino acids. As DNA, the CDR3 is TGTGCCAGCAGTTACTTGACAGCTACCTACGAGCAGTACTTC. It translates to CASSYLTATYEQYF.

The rearrangement joins TRBV25-1 to TRBJ2-5; D might be TRBD1 or TRBD2, each matching 6 bases. Trimming took off 8 bases at V and 5 bases at J, with 18 bases between the two ends. Germline lookup yields CDR1 MGHDK and CDR2 SYGVNS. The CDR3 is made up of 14 amino acids. CDR3 coding DNA: TGTGCCAGCGGCGGGACAAGGGTGGGGGAGACCCAGTACTTC. Protein product: CASGGTRVGETQYF.

The V gene is TRBV7-2, the J gene TRBJ2-7, with D perhaps matching TRBD1 (5 bases). Germline V gene data show CDR1 as SGHTA and CDR2 as FQGNSA. The germline V and J ends were trimmed by 0 bases and 12 bases, with 12 bases remaining between them. This CDR3 has 12 residues. CDR3 protein: CASSLAQEQAYF. DNA for the CDR3: TGTGCCAGCAGCTTAGCCCAAGAACAGGCGTACTTC. Combining the CDR3 with reference TRBV7-2 and TRBJ2-7 gives the whole variable domain GAGVSQSPSNKVTEKGKDVELRCDPISGHTALYWYRQSLGQGLEFLIYFQGNSAPDKSGLPSDRFSAERTGGSVSTLTIQRTQQEDSAVYLCASSLAQEQAYFGPGTRLTVT.

J is TRBJ2-2 and V is TRBV6-4; possible D gene TRBD1, 5 bases. Trimming pared 6 bases from V and 1 base from J, leaving 15 bases between. CDR3 length equals 16 residues. Looked up from germline, CDR1 is MRHNA and CDR2 is SNTAGT. CDR3 bases: TGTGCCAGCAGCTCCCCGAGAACAGGGAACACCGGGGAGCTGTTTTTT. This codes for CASSSPRTGNTGELFF.

CDR3 loop: CASSTGQGALNEQFF. Written as DNA, the CDR3 is TGCGCCAGCAGCACGGGACAGGGCGCGTTGAATGAGCAGTTCTTC. The chain links TRBV4-1 to TRBJ2-1, with 9 bases that match TRBD1. The CDR3 is made up of 15 amino acids. The germline V gene has CDR1 MGHRA and CDR2 YSYEKL. V trimming: 5 bases; J trimming: 7 bases; junction bases outside the gene matches: 9.

A single count supports this clone. V and J are TRBV7-9 and TRBJ2-3, with D perhaps matching TRBD1 (6 bases). V lost 4 bases, J lost 0 bases, and 14 bases lay in between. This CDR3 spans 16 amino acids. Germline lookup yields CDR1 SEHNR and CDR2 FQNEAQ (reference sequence). This CDR3 reads CASSSGASPSTDTQYF. The CDR3 nucleotides read TGTGCCAGCAGCTCAGGGGCCTCTCCTAGCACAGATACGCAGTATTTT.

This clone was counted between two and nine times. V gene TRBV6-5 combines with J gene TRBJ1-2, with TRBD1 as a possible D gene (6 bases). The CDR3 consists of 13 residues. The germline V and J ends were trimmed by 0 bases and 8 bases, with 10 bases remaining between them. Germline assignment: CDR1 MNHEY and CDR2 SVGAGI. In DNA, the CDR3 is TGTGCCAGCAGTTACTCCCAGGGGTACGGCTACACCTTC. This translates into CASSYSQGYGYTF.

The chain employs TRBV18 and TRBJ2-1, with 10 bases matching TRBD1. Germline V gene sequence: CDR1 KGHSH, CDR2 LQKENI. The CDR3 loop spans 15 amino acids. J gave up 5 bases and V 3 bases, and 4 bases lay outside the gene matches. In DNA, the CDR3 is TGTGCCAGCTCACCGCGGACAGGGGGTGACAATGAGCAGTTCTTC. It encodes CASSPRTGGDNEQFF.

A few counts support this clone. V gene TRBV7-9 combines with J gene TRBJ1-2; perhaps TRBD1 as D (5 bases). Germline V gene sequence: CDR1 SEHNR, CDR2 FQNEAQ (reference sequence). Trimming stripped 1 base from V and 3 bases from J, with 12 bases between. This CDR3 has 15 amino acids. The CDR3 here is CASSLGGGVDYGYTF. Here the CDR3 DNA reads TGTGCCAGCAGCTTAGGTGGAGGGGTGGACTATGGCTACACCTTC.

The chain carries TRBV28 and TRBJ1-4; D is uncertain. This CDR3 has 13 residues. Germline lookup yields CDR1 MDHEN and CDR2 SYDVKM. V lost 6 bases to trimming and J lost 8 bases, with 13 bases between them. The CDR3 sequence is CASRPSGLEKLFF. The CDR3, as DNA: TGTGCCAGCAGACCTTCAGGCCTGGAAAAACTGTTTTTT. The whole variable domain, remainder taken from reference TRBV28 and TRBJ1-4, is DVKVTQSSRYLVKRTGEKVFLECVQDMDHENMFWYRQDPGLGLRLIYFSYDVKMKEKGDIPEGYSVSREKKERFSLILESASTNQTSMYLCASRPSGLEKLFFGSGTQLSVL.

In DNA form, the CDR3 reads TGTGCCAGTAGTCTTGCAGGGGCTAACTATGGCTACACCTTC. Encoded protein: CASSLAGANYGYTF. This chain links TRBV19 with TRBJ1-2; weak D call: TRBD1 (6 bases). The CDR3 has 14 amino acids. Germline V gives CDR1 LNHDA, CDR2 SQIVND (reference sequence). V lost 5 bases to trimming and J lost 0 bases, with 10 bases between them.

In the case of this clone: Other DNA sequences of this sample code for an identical CDR3. The rearrangement joins TRBV11-2 to TRBJ2-6; unclear D gene. This CDR3 comprises 13 residues. Trimming shortened V by 3 bases and J by 4 bases, and 4 bases separated the two germline ends. Germline loops: CDR1 SGHAT, CDR2 FQNNGV. The CDR3 spells CASSLGGANVLTF. CDR3 nucleotide sequence: TGTGCCAGCAGCTTGGGAGGGGCCAACGTCCTGACTTTC. The variable domain in full, with the rest retrieved from reference TRBV11-2 and TRBJ2-6, is EAGVAQSPRYKIIEKRQSVAFWCNPISGHATLYWYQQILGQGPKLLIQFQNNGVVDDSQLPKDRFSAERLKGVDSTLKIQPAKLEDSAVYLCASSLGGANVLTFGAGSRLTVL.

This chain's CDR3 is CAISESGGENEKLFF. CDR3 DNA sequence: TGTGCCATCAGTGAGTCAGGGGGCGAGAATGAAAAACTGTTTTTT. The chain has TRBV10-3 and TRBJ1-4; 7 positions agree with TRBD1. CDR1 and CDR2 from the germline V gene are ENHRY and SYGVKD. The V segment lost 0 bases and the J segment 5 bases; nucleotides outside the gene matches: 3. The length of the CDR3 is 15 residues.

This clone was detected once. The chain combines TRBV7-8 with TRBJ2-7, with 7 bases fitting TRBD1. CDR1 and CDR2 from the germline V gene are SGHVS and FQNEAQ. This CDR3 region has 17 residues. V lost 4 bases to trimming and J lost 4 bases; unmatched junction nucleotides: 16. The CDR3, as DNA: TGTGCCAGCAGCTCAGCGCGGTTTCGTGGGACAGATTACGAGCAGTACTTC. Encoded protein: CASSSARFRGTDYEQYF. The full variable domain, with the rest looked up from reference TRBV7-8 and TRBJ2-7, is GAGVSQSPRYKVAKRGQDVALRCDPISGHVSLFWYQQALGQGPEFLTYFQNEAQLDKSGLPSDRFFAERPEGSVSTLKIQRTQQEDSAVYLCASSSARFRGTDYEQYFGPGTRLTVT.